The entry below describes one T cell receptor beta chain. Its antigen is currently unknown. This entry comes from a study of T cells in localized non-small cell lung cancer. Study outcomes and limitations: Multi-region tumor sequencing was not done, so intratumor heterogeneity could not be excluded. Exceeding tumor, uninvolved adjacent lung had the highest T cell clonality. When the top 100 tumor clones were examined, a median around 61 of them also appeared in the adjacent lung, which was paired and uninvolved. Density of T cells in blood, when higher, went with longer overall survival.

Assay: immunoSEQ multiplex PCR; the TCRdb copy retains only in-frame clones and omits some. This repertoire shows about 35,000 clones, over 80% found once; its top ten account for over 2%. V was cut by 2 bases and J by 9 bases, with 7 bases left in between. Germline CDR1 SEHNR, CDR2 FQNEAQ (reference sequence). The CDR3 has 12 residues. The material sequenced was peripheral blood, taken before any cancer treatment. The TCR originated in a female donor of 60 years or more with stage I lung adenocarcinoma. The chain links TRBV7-9 to TRBJ2-2; D call uncertain. CDR3 sequence: CASSLISRELFF. CDR3 DNA: TGTGCCAGCAGCTTAATTTCTAGGGAGCTGTTTTTT.